These 15 T cell receptor beta chains originate from one sample sequenced in a study of precursors of human CD4 cytotoxic T cells. Bulk UMI-based sequencing covered sorted CD4+ central memory, effector memory, IL-7R-high and IL-7R-negative TEMRA subsets. TCRdb ran MiXCR on the reads and lists one entry per CDR3 protein. The table records about 250 distinct CDR3 sequences, roughly a third of them present only once. Material for sequencing was memory CD4+ T cells from blood (PBMCs). Receptors were obtained from a human donor in good health.

In this sample, this clonotype turned up a few times. The chain has TRBV28 and TRBJ2-6, with a possible D match to TRBD1 (6 bases). This CDR3 has 18 amino acids. V was shortened by 6 bases and J by 0 bases, with 18 bases between the two germline ends. Germline V gives CDR1 MDHEN, CDR2 SYDVKM. The CDR3 bases are TGTGCCAGCAGCTGGACAGCCCTGTTCCGCTCTGGGGCCAACGTCCTGACTTTC. Translated, it gives CASSWTALFRSGANVLTF.

The chain uses TRBV5-1 and TRBJ2-1, with D possibly TRBD2 on 6 matching bases. V lost 3 bases to trimming and J lost 1 base, with 11 bases between them. Per the germline V gene, CDR1 is SGHRS and CDR2 is YFSETQ. The CDR3 covers 15 residues. The CDR3 DNA follows: TGCGCCAGCAGCTACGGGACTGGGTCCTACAATGAGCAGTTCTTC. This gives the protein CASSYGTGSYNEQFF.

The chain combines TRBV30 with TRBJ2-7; perhaps TRBD2 as D (7 bases). CDR3 length equals 15 residues. Per the germline V gene, CDR1 is GTSNPN and CDR2 is SVGIG (reference sequence). V lost 0 bases, J lost 9 bases, and 21 bases lay in between. The CDR3 nucleotides are TGTGCCTGGAGTGTACTGGGGGCGGGAGCACTCCGGCAGTACTTC. It yields the protein CAWSVLGAGALRQYF.

This clonotype is large within its sample. This chain uses TRBV20-1 with TRBJ1-6; no definite D call. With 5 bases removed from V and 9 bases from J, the gap between germline ends came to 14 bases. This CDR3 region has 13 residues. The germline gives CDR1 DFQATT, CDR2 SNEGSKA (reference sequence). The CDR3 DNA is TGCAGTGCTGTACAGCGTATTGGTTCACCCCTCCACTTT. Translation gives CSAVQRIGSPLHF.

The sample holds a few counts of this clonotype. This chain links TRBV7-2 with TRBJ2-1; D tentatively reads TRBD1 or TRBD2 (7 bases each). CDR1 is SGHTA, CDR2 FQGNSA, per germline. The CDR3 contains 15 residues. Trimming stripped 5 bases from V and 2 bases from J, with 13 bases between. The CDR3 DNA sequence: TGTGCCAGCAGCAGCAGGGGGGGGGCCTACAATGAGCAGTTCTTC. Its protein is CASSSRGGAYNEQFF.

V is TRBV27 and J is TRBJ1-5; D gene ambiguous. This CDR3 contains 13 residues. Germline CDR1 reads MNHEY; CDR2 reads SMNVEV (reference sequence). V lost 4 bases and J 1 base, leaving 5 bases between the germline ends. CDR3 sequence: CASSSGSNQPQHF. CDR3 coding DNA: TGTGCCAGCAGTTCGGGCAGCAATCAGCCCCAGCATTTT.

The rearrangement joins TRBV5-1 to TRBJ1-1; no definite D call. V dropped 4 bases and J dropped 3 bases, with 10 bases sitting between them. Germline CDR1 reads SGHRS; CDR2 reads YFSETQ. The CDR3 extends over 13 amino acids. The chain's CDR3 is CASSAKPDTEAFF. The DNA of the CDR3 is TGCGCCAGCAGCGCCAAACCCGACACTGAAGCTTTCTTT.

V and J are TRBV6-6 and TRBJ2-1, with 7 positions matching TRBD2. The ends lost 6 bases at V and 5 bases at J; junction bases unmatched: 16. The CDR3 has 17 amino acids. Germline V gene lookup returns CDR1 MNHNY and CDR2 SVGAGI (reference sequence). CDR3 protein: CASRRIRGVLEHNEQFF. The CDR3 DNA follows: TGTGCCAGCAGACGGATACGGGGGGTATTGGAACACAATGAGCAGTTCTTC.

The chain carries TRBV6-5 and TRBJ1-5; TRBD1 aligns across 8 bases. CDR1 and CDR2 (germline): MNHEY, SVGAGI. The trim removed 5 bases at V and 2 bases at J, leaving 2 bases unmatched. The CDR3 runs to 14 residues. CDR3 loop: CASSLTGGNQPQHF. The CDR3 DNA reads TGTGCCAGCAGTCTGACAGGGGGCAATCAGCCCCAGCATTTT.

The table lists this clonotype with a count of one. J is TRBJ1-5 and V is TRBV21-1; the DNA was not used to check the table's D call, TRBD1. TRBV21-1 is listed as a pseudogene. The CDR3 length is 16 residues. The chain's CDR3 is CASSKEDRGPNQPQHF. The DNA for the CDR3 is TGTGCCAGCAGCAAAGAGGACAGGGGACCTAATCAGCCCCAGCATTTT.

The chain employs TRBV11-2 and TRBJ2-7; D remains unclear. This CDR3 comprises 14 residues. With 2 bases removed from V and 0 bases from J, the gap between germline ends came to 8 bases. Germline CDR1 reads SGHAT; CDR2 reads FQNNGV. The CDR3 loop reads CASSLTDSSYEQYF. DNA of the CDR3: TGTGCCAGCAGCTTAACGGATAGCTCCTACGAGCAGTACTTC. Variable domain in full (rest from reference TRBV11-2 and TRBJ2-7): EAGVAQSPRYKIIEKRQSVAFWCNPISGHATLYWYQQILGQGPKLLIQFQNNGVVDDSQLPKDRFSAERLKGVDSTLKIQPAKLEDSAVYLCASSLTDSSYEQYFGPGTRLTVT.

In its sample, this clonotype was seen a few times. The V gene is TRBV29-1, the J gene TRBJ2-1; the D is unclear. The CDR3 has 14 residues. The germline V gene has CDR1 SQVTM and CDR2 ANQGSEA. V lost 7 bases to trimming and J lost 10 bases, with 23 bases between them. CDR3 sequence reads: CSARLLERQREQFF. The CDR3 DNA reads as TGCAGCGCCCGTCTTTTGGAGCGCCAACGAGAGCAGTTCTTC.

V gene TRBV7-2 combines with J gene TRBJ2-3; D is possibly TRBD1 (6 bases). The germline CDR1 and CDR2 sequences are SGHTA and FQGNSA. This CDR3 spans 13 amino acids. V was clipped by 4 bases and J by 4 bases, with 9 bases between them. In DNA form, the CDR3 reads TGTGCCAGCAGCTGGTGGACAGCAGATACGCAGTATTTT. This gives the protein CASSWWTADTQYF.

Within the sample, this clonotype is large. The chain carries TRBV29-1 and TRBJ2-3; D is unresolved. CDR1 and CDR2 from the germline V gene are SQVTM and ANQGSEA. Between the trimmed V and J ends, which lost 2 bases and 3 bases, there was a span of 9 bases. This CDR3 has 13 amino acids. CDR3 DNA sequence: TGCAGCGTTGAATTAGTCTCGACAGATACGCAGTATTTT. This codes for CSVELVSTDTQYF.

Comment on this clonotype: Since a much larger clone is just one base distant, this may be a read error. The chain employs TRBV25-1 and TRBJ2-7; no definite D call. With 9 bases removed from V and 3 bases from J, the gap between germline ends came to 9 bases. CDR3 length equals 11 residues. Germline V gene sequence: CDR1 MGHDK, CDR2 SYGVNS. Here the CDR3 reads CASWYRYEQYF. The CDR3 coding sequence is TGTGCCAGTTGGTACCGCTACGAGCAGTACTTC.